The entry that follows covers one T cell receptor (beta chain) sequence. These data originate in a study of T cell changes during pregnancy in multiple sclerosis. This table comes from immunoSEQ multiplex PCR, and its TCRdb copy is limited to in-frame clones, with some not included. The sample lists some 52,000 clones; roughly 92% were seen once. The sample here was CD4+ T cells from peripheral blood mononuclear cells, taken before pregnancy. The source is a female donor with multiple sclerosis, enrolled in a pregnancy study.

CDR3 DNA: TGTGCCAGCAGCATGACAGGGAACTATGGCTACACCTTC. Amino acid sequence: CASSMTGNYGYTF. The chain uses TRBV9 and TRBJ1-2; 7 bases agree with TRBD1. CDR3 length: 13 residues. Unmatched junction bases numbered 2, after V lost 4 bases and J lost 2 bases. Germline loops: CDR1 SGDLS, CDR2 YYNGEE.